The 24 T cell receptor beta chains below all came from one sample that was sequenced in a study of CD8 T cells in ankylosing spondylitis. Study conclusions and caveats: Seemingly distinctive of ankylosing spondylitis blood was a TCR beta motif formed by eight highly homologous variants.

Their antigen targets remain unknown. TCRdb fed the 5' RACE reads into MiXCR, producing one record per CDR3 protein. The sample consists of around 440,000 distinct CDR3 sequences, 17% of them appearing once. The source material was blood, either unsorted or a sorted T cell fraction (not recorded which). All receptors derive from a male donor with ankylosing spondylitis.

This clonotype came up many times. The chain employs TRBV29-1 and TRBJ2-5; D perhaps matches TRBD2 (6 bases). This CDR3 comprises 12 residues. Trimming stripped 4 bases from V and 4 bases from J, with 10 bases between. In germline, CDR1 is SQVTM, CDR2 ANQGSEA. The CDR3 coding sequence is TGCAGCGTTGGAGGAGGGGCAGAGACCCAGTACTTC. Translating it yields CSVGGGAETQYF.

This clonotype was seen repeatedly, ten times or more. The CDR3 here is CASMDRGRGVYGYTF. DNA of the CDR3: TGTGCCAGCATGGACAGAGGCAGGGGAGTCTATGGCTACACCTTC. This sequence joins TRBV12-3 or TRBV12-4 and TRBJ1-2; weak D call: TRBD1 (6 bases). The CDR3 runs to 15 residues. V dropped 7 bases and J dropped 4 bases, with 19 bases sitting between them.

The chain carries TRBV10-3 and TRBJ2-7; D is unclear. The V gene lost 5 bases and the J gene lost 0 bases, with 11 bases spanning the gap. This CDR3 comprises 14 residues. The germline gives CDR1 ENHRY, CDR2 SYGVKD. The CDR3 spells CAISPLSTSYEQYF. The CDR3 DNA reads as TGTGCCATCAGTCCCCTAAGTACCTCCTACGAGCAGTACTTC.

The J gene is TRBJ2-3, the V gene TRBV5-4; the match to TRBD1 covers 8 bases. The germline V gene has CDR1 SGHNT and CDR2 YYREEE (reference sequence). Trimming removed 4 bases from V and 5 bases from J; junction bases left unmatched: 12. The CDR3 is 16 amino acids. The CDR3 reads CASSARQGLSLDTQYF. CDR3 DNA: TGTGCCAGCAGCGCAAGACAGGGGTTATCCTTAGATACGCAGTATTTT.

The count of this clonotype is one. The chain links TRBV7-6 to TRBJ1-2, with D uncertain. CDR1 is SGHVS and CDR2 is FNYEAQ in the germline V gene. With 3 bases removed from V and 5 bases from J, the gap between germline ends came to 10 bases. This CDR3 is 13 amino acids long. CDR3 residues: CASSFPGRYGYTF. The CDR3 DNA reads as TGTGCCAGCAGCTTTCCAGGCAGATATGGCTACACCTTC.

The genes are TRBV7-2 and TRBJ1-3; D unclear. Germline CDR1 and CDR2: SGHTA and FQGNSA. CDR3 size: 15 residues. The germline V and J ends were trimmed by 5 bases and 0 bases, with 11 bases remaining between them. The CDR3 spells CASSPRATSGNTIYF. DNA for the CDR3: TGTGCCAGCAGCCCCCGTGCGACCTCTGGAAACACCATATATTTT.

This clonotype was picked up a small number of times. For the CDR3, the DNA is TGCAGTGCTAGAGACCCGGGACAGGGGTATTACGAGCAGTACTTC. Its translation: CSARDPGQGYYEQYF. The V call is TRBV20-1, the J call TRBJ2-7, with 10 bases identical to TRBD1. The germline gives CDR1 DFQATT, CDR2 SNEGSKA (reference sequence). CDR3 size: 15 residues. V trimming: 0 bases; J trimming: 4 bases; junction bases outside the gene matches: 6.

The chain couples TRBV7-9 to TRBJ1-1; possible D gene TRBD1, 5 bases. The CDR3 has 14 amino acids. Germline V gene data show CDR1 as SEHNR and CDR2 as FQNEAQ (reference sequence). V lost 1 base to trimming and J lost 5 bases, with 11 bases between them. CDR3 protein: CASSLGAEGTEAFF. CDR3 DNA: TGTGCCAGCAGCTTAGGGGCCGAGGGGACTGAAGCTTTCTTT.

This clonotype occurred a few times. J is TRBJ1-2 and V is TRBV18; D remains ambiguous. V lost 2 bases and J lost 8, with 12 bases in between. Germline V CDR1 and CDR2: KGHSH, LQKENI. The CDR3 extends over 13 amino acids. CDR3 nucleotides: TGTGCCAGCTCACCAGATGCGCTGAGAGGCTACACCTTC. Amino acid sequence: CASSPDALRGYTF.

This clonotype has a handful of counts. The chain carries TRBV28 and TRBJ2-7, with TRBD2 identical over 7 bases. The length of the CDR3 is 15 residues. With V trimmed by 6 bases and J by 2 bases, 10 bases remained unmatched. From germline, CDR1 is MDHEN and CDR2 SYDVKM. The CDR3 bases are TGTGCCAGCAGGCGCTCAGGGAGGGAGGCCTACGAGCAGTACTTC. Translated, it gives CASRRSGREAYEQYF.

The genes are TRBV28 and TRBJ1-1; 7 positions agree with TRBD1. The CDR3 contains 15 residues. V shed 4 bases, J shed 1 base, and the junction held 6 bases outside the gene matches. CDR1 and CDR2 (germline): MDHEN, SYDVKM. In DNA form, the CDR3 reads TGTGCCAGCAGTTGGGGACAGCTGAAGAACACTGAAGCTTTCTTT. Protein product: CASSWGQLKNTEAFF.

This chain connects TRBV5-5 to TRBJ1-1, with a weak D call TRBD1 (5 bases). CDR3 size: 16 residues. Germline loops: CDR1 SGHKS, CDR2 YYEKEE (reference sequence). The V end was cut by 4 bases, the J end by 6 bases, with 22 bases between. The CDR3 sequence: CASSATGTPWSAEAFF. The CDR3 bases are TGTGCCAGCAGCGCGACCGGGACCCCCTGGAGCGCTGAAGCTTTCTTT. Together with reference TRBV5-5 and TRBJ1-1, the CDR3 gives the full variable domain: DAGVTQSPTHLIKTRGQQVTLRCSPISGHKSVSWYQQVLGQGPQFIFQYYEKEERGRGNFPDRFSARQFPNYSSELNVNALLLGDSALYLCASSATGTPWSAEAFFGQGTRLTVV.

The chain carries TRBV4-1 and TRBJ2-5; TRBD1 matches 8 bases. V trimming: 3 bases; J trimming: 7 bases; junction bases outside the gene matches: 13. Germline V gene lookup returns CDR1 MGHRA and CDR2 YSYEKL. CDR3 length: 16 residues. The CDR3 loop reads CASSHRNLQGAGTQYF. The CDR3 DNA reads TGCGCCAGCAGCCACCGTAATCTTCAGGGGGCAGGGACCCAGTACTTC.

The rearrangement joins TRBV4-1 to TRBJ1-2; 7 nucleotides agree with TRBD1. V gave up 3 bases and J gave up 8 bases; unmatched junction bases: 9. The germline gives CDR1 MGHRA, CDR2 YSYEKL. The CDR3 has 14 amino acids. This CDR3 is CASSQSGQPLGYTF. CDR3 sequence (DNA): TGCGCCAGCAGCCAGTCGGGACAGCCTTTGGGCTACACCTTC.

This clonotype was observed a few times. The rearrangement joins TRBV20-1 to TRBJ2-3, with a possible D match to TRBD2 (5 bases). CDR1 is DFQATT and CDR2 is SNEGSKA in the germline V gene (reference sequence). V lost 0 bases, J lost 0 bases, and 25 bases lay in between. The CDR3 consists of 20 residues. The CDR3 region is CSARDQSGRAGRPSTDTQYF. The CDR3 DNA sequence: TGCAGTGCTAGAGATCAAAGTGGGCGGGCGGGCCGGCCTAGCACAGATACGCAGTATTTT.

This clonotype was detected many times. The chain uses TRBV5-1 and TRBJ1-2; D not certain. Trimming pared 1 base from V and 0 bases from J, leaving 7 bases between. The germline V gene has CDR1 SGHRS and CDR2 YFSETQ. The CDR3 spans 14 residues. The CDR3 protein is CASSLFQSNYGYTF. DNA for the CDR3: TGCGCCAGCAGCTTGTTCCAGTCTAACTATGGCTACACCTTC.

This chain joins TRBV7-2 and TRBJ2-3; 7 bases align to TRBD2. The CDR3 has 17 residues. Germline trimming cut 4 bases from V and 3 bases from J; bases unmatched to any gene: 13. Germline CDR1 and CDR2: SGHTA and FQGNSA. The chain's CDR3 is CASSSRLAPGSTDTQYF. In DNA form, the CDR3 reads TGTGCCAGCAGCTCTCGACTAGCCCCTGGGAGTACAGATACGCAGTATTTT.

CDR3 residues: CASSLSPSGNTGELFF. The CDR3 DNA follows: TGCGCCAGCAGCTTGTCGCCTAGCGGTAACACCGGGGAGCTGTTTTTT. V is TRBV5-1 and J is TRBJ2-2; 7 bases fit TRBD2. CDR1 and CDR2 from the germline V gene are SGHRS and YFSETQ. The CDR3 runs 16 residues. V lost 1 base to trimming and J lost 2 bases; unmatched junction nucleotides: 5.

This clonotype has more than one count but fewer than ten. The V gene is TRBV20-1, the J gene TRBJ2-1, with D perhaps TRBD2 (6 bases). CDR1 DFQATT and CDR2 SNEGSKA come from the germline V gene (reference sequence). The CDR3 loop spans 16 amino acids. V was pared by 3 bases and J by 12 bases, with 27 bases between. The CDR3 nucleotides are TGCAGTGCTAGTCCCGGGGCCAGCGGGTCGACTACAGGGCAGTTCTTC. Translated: CSASPGASGSTTGQFF.

This clonotype was counted between two and nine times. The J gene is TRBJ2-7, the V gene TRBV5-1; 12 positions match TRBD2. Losses at the gene ends were 4 bases for V and 1 base for J; bases not matched to a gene: 3. CDR1 is SGHRS and CDR2 is YFSETQ in the germline V gene. This CDR3 is built from 15 residues. CDR3 sequence reads: CASSDGTSGSYEQYF. The CDR3, as DNA: TGCGCCAGCAGCGACGGGACTAGCGGGTCCTACGAGCAGTACTTC.

This clonotype was seen only a few times. The chain carries TRBV3-1 and TRBJ2-1; D possibly matches TRBD1 or TRBD2 (5 bases each). Germline CDR1 and CDR2: LGHDT and YNNKEL (reference sequence). This CDR3 is 15 amino acids long. Trimming shortened V by 1 base and J by 8 bases, and 15 bases separated the two germline ends. The CDR3 is CASSQARFPGHEQFF. The CDR3 DNA reads as TGTGCCAGCAGCCAAGCTAGATTTCCGGGACATGAGCAGTTCTTC.

The chain is built from TRBV5-1 and TRBJ2-5; D is uncertain. This CDR3 has 15 residues. Deletions cut 0 bases from V and 3 bases from J, with 12 bases between. The germline V gene encodes CDR1 SGHRS and CDR2 YFSETQ. The CDR3 bases are TGCGCCAGCAGCTTGGTTCCAGGAGAGGAAGAGACCCAGTACTTC. It is translated as CASSLVPGEEETQYF.

The chain has TRBV20-1 and TRBJ2-3; maybe TRBD2 (5 bases). This CDR3 spans 13 amino acids. The V gene lost 6 bases and the J gene lost 0 bases, with 10 bases spanning the gap. The germline V gene encodes CDR1 DFQATT and CDR2 SNEGSKA (reference sequence). The CDR3 region has the DNA TGCAGTGCCGGACTGCCGAGCACAGATACGCAGTATTTT. Encoded protein: CSAGLPSTDTQYF.

Ten or more counts support this clonotype. This chain uses TRBV4-2 with TRBJ2-2, with D perhaps TRBD1 or TRBD2 (5 bases each). The length of the CDR3 is 17 residues. Germline V gives CDR1 LGHNA, CDR2 YNFKEQ. V was trimmed by 2 bases and J by 4 bases, leaving 17 bases between them. CDR3 in amino acids: CASSQKPPGTSTGELFF. CDR3 DNA sequence: TGTGCCAGCAGCCAAAAACCCCCCGGGACGTCCACCGGGGAGCTGTTTTTT.